Reported below is one T cell receptor (beta chain). Its antigen is not known. Repertoires were generated with immunoSEQ multiplex PCR, while TCRdb's copy carries only in-frame clones and drops some. Found here are about 77,000 clones, around 92% of them singletons; the top ten hold 0.65% to 0.75%. This sample was taken from a study of graft-versus-host responses after intestinal transplantation. Points from the study as a whole: Subjects displaying graft-donor T cell macrochimerism possessed elevated graft-versus-host to host-versus-graft clonal ratios inside allografts.

CDR3 length equals 12 residues. V was cut by 3 bases and J by 5 bases, with 11 bases left in between. Germline V gene lookup returns CDR1 GTSNPN and CDR2 SVGIG (reference sequence). The receptor's source is a human patient who received an intestinal transplant, so some T cells may come from the graft donor. Sequenced here: PBMCs, sampled 98 days after intestinal transplantation. The chain links TRBV30 to TRBJ2-7; D is possibly TRBD1 (5 bases). For the CDR3, the DNA is TGTGCCTGGAGAGCAGGGATACACGAGCAGTACTTC. Encoded protein: CAWRAGIHEQYF.